This T cell receptor beta chain was recovered during a study of blood T cell repertoires in COVID-19. Across the study: T cells, B-cell-depleted T cells, or PBMCs provided the cDNA or gDNA that served as material.

Some clones are missing from TCRdb's copy, which holds only in-frame ones; the method was immunoSEQ multiplex PCR. The sample contains roughly 33,000 clones, approximately 82% of which appear only once. The CDR3 is 16 amino acids. CDR1 is SGDLS and CDR2 is YYNGEE in the germline V gene. V was cut by 4 bases and J by 3 bases, with 19 bases left in between. Input material: peripheral blood. V usage is TRBV9 and J usage is TRBJ1-1; D is perhaps TRBD1 (6 bases). This receptor was obtained from a woman aged 55-70 years with acute or convalescent COVID-19. CDR3: CASSIQTGRVDTEAFF. The CDR3 DNA follows: TGTGCCAGCAGCATACAAACAGGGAGGGTCGACACTGAAGCTTTCTTT. The variable domain in full, completed from reference TRBV9 and TRBJ1-1, reads DSGVTQTPKHLITATGQRVTLRCSPRSGDLSVYWYQQSLDQGLQFLIQYYNGEERAKGNILERFSAQQFPDLHSELNLSSLELGDSALYFCASSIQTGRVDTEAFFGQGTRLTVV.